What follows describes a single TCR beta chain. Participants had their cohort set by participant-reported clinical history. Cohort 3 recovered donors had two negative PCRs, clearance, or symptom resolution. The data belong to a study of blood T cell repertoires in COVID-19. For the study at large: Collection of acute and convalescent COVID-19 samples took place in the United States, Italy and Spain.

The trim removed 1 base at V and 5 bases at J, leaving 4 bases unmatched. The CDR3 covers 14 residues. Germline CDR1 reads MNHEY; CDR2 reads SVGEGT. Original processing methods: Quantification of nucleated cells was approximated via reference gene primer amplification. Only in-frame clones appear in the TCRdb table, and some are missing; sequencing was by immunoSEQ multiplex PCR. For V, J and clone size, that table is used; D and trimming come from the DNA. The sample lists about 380,000 clones; around 90% were seen once. The sequencing input was PBMCs or T cells enriched from blood (not recorded which). The V gene is TRBV6-2 or TRBV6-3, the J gene TRBJ1-1; 7 bases are a match to TRBD1. This clonotype was sampled from a woman in her late teens or twenties who had recovered from COVID-19. The CDR3 nucleotides read TGTGCCAGCAGTTACTATACAGGGGAGACTGAAGCTTTCTTT. The encoded protein is CASSYYTGETEAFF.